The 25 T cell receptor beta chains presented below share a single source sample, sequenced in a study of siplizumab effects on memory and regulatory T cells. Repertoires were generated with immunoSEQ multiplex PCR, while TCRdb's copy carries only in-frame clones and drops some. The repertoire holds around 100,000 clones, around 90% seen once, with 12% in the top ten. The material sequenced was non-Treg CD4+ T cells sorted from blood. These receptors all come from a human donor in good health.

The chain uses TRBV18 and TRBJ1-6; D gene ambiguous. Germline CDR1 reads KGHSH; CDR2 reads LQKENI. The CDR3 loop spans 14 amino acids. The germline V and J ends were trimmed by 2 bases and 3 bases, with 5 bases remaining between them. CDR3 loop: CASSPGDYNSPLHF. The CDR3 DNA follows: TGTGCCAGCTCACCAGGGGACTATAATTCACCCCTCCACTTT.

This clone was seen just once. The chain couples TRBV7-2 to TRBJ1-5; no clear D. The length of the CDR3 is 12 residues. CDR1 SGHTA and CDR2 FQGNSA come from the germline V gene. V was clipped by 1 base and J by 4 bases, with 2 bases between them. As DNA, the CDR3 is TGTGCCAGCAGCTTAGAAAATCAGCCCCAGCATTTT. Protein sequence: CASSLENQPQHF.

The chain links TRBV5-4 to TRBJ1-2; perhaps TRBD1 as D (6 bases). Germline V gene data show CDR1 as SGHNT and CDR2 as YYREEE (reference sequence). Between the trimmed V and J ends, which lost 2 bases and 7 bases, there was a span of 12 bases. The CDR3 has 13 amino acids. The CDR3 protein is CASSFRGAGGYTF. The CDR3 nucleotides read TGTGCCAGCAGCTTTCGGGGGGCGGGTGGCTACACCTTC.

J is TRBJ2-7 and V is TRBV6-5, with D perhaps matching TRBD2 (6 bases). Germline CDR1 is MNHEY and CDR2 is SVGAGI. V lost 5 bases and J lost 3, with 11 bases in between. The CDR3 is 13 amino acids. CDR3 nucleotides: TGTGCCAGCAGTAGGGACGGGGGCTACGAGCAGTACTTC. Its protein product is CASSRDGGYEQYF.

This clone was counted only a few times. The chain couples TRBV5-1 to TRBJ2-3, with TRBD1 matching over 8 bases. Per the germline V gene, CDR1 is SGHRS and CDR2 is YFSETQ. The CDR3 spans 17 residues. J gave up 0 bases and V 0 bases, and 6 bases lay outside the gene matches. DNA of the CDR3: TGCGCCAGCAGCTTGGTCGTGCGGACAGGGAGCACAGATACGCAGTATTTT. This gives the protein CASSLVVRTGSTDTQYF.

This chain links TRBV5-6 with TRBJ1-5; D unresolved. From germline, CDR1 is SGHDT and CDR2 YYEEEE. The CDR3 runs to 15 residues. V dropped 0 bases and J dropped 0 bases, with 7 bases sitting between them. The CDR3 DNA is TGTGCCAGCAGCTTGGCCCCCAATAGCAATCAGCCCCAGCATTTT. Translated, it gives CASSLAPNSNQPQHF.

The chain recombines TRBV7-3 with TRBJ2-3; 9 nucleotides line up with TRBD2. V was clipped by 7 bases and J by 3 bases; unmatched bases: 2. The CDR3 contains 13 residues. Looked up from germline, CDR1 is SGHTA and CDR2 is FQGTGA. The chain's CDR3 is CASKSGRTDTQYF. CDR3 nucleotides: TGTGCCAGCAAAAGCGGGAGGACAGATACGCAGTATTTT.

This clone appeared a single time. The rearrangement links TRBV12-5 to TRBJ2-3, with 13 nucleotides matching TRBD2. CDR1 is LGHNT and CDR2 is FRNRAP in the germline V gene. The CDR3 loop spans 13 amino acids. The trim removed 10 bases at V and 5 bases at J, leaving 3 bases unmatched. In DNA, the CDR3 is TGTGCTACCGGACTAGCGGGAGTAGATACGCAGTATTTT. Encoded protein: CATGLAGVDTQYF.

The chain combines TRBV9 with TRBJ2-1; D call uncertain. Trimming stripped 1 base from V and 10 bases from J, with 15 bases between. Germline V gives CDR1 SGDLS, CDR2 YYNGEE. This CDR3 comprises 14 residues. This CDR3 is CASSVRAEVGEQFF. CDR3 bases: TGTGCCAGCAGCGTAAGGGCAGAGGTAGGGGAGCAGTTCTTC.

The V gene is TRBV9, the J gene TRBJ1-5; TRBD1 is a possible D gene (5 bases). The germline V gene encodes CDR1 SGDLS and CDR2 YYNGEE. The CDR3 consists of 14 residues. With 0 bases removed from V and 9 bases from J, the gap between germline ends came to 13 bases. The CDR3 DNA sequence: TGTGCCAGCAGCGTAGACGGGAGTACAGGGCCCCAGCATTTT. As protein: CASSVDGSTGPQHF.

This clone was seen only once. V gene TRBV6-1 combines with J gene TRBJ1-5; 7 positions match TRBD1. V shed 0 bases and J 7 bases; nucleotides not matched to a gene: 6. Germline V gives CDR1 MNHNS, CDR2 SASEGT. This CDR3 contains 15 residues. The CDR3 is CASSEARGRGQPQHF. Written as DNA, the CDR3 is TGTGCCAGCAGTGAAGCAAGGGGGCGCGGACAGCCCCAGCATTTT.

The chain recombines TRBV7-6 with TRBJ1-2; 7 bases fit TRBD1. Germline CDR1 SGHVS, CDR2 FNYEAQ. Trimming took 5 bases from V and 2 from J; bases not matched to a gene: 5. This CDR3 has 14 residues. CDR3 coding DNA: TGTGCCAGCAGCCCCGGGACAGCGAACTATGGCTACACCTTC. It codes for CASSPGTANYGYTF. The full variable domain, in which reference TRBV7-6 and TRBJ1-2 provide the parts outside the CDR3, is GAGVSQSPRYKVTKRGQDVALRCDPISGHVSLYWYRQALGQGPEFLTYFNYEAQQDKSGLPNDRFSAERPEGSISTLTIQRTEQRDSAMYRCASSPGTANYGYTFGSGTRLTVV.

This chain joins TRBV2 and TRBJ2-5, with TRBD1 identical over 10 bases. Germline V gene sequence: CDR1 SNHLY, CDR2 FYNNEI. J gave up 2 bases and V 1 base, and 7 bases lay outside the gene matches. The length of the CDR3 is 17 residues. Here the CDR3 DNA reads TGTGCCAGCAGTGAAGGGACAGGGGGTTTGGCGCAAGAGACCCAGTACTTC. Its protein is CASSEGTGGLAQETQYF.

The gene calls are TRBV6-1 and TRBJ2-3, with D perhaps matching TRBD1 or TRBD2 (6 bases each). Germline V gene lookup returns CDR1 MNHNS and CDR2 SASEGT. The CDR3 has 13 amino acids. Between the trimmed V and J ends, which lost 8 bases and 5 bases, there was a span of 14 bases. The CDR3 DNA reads TGTGCCAGCGGGCAAGGGGGGATAGATACGCAGTATTTT. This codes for CASGQGGIDTQYF.

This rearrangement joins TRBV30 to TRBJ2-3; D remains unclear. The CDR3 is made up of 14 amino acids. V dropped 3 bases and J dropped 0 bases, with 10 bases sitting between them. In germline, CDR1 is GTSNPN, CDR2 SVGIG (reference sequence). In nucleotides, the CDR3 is TGTGCCTGGAGGAATATGAGGAGCACAGATACGCAGTATTTT. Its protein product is CAWRNMRSTDTQYF.

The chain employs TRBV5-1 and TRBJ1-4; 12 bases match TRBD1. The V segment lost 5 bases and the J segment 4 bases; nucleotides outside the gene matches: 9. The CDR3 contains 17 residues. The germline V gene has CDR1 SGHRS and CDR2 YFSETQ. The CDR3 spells CASRAGTGGMGNEKLFF. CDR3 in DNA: TGCGCCAGCAGGGCCGGGACAGGGGGCATGGGTAATGAAAAACTGTTTTTT.

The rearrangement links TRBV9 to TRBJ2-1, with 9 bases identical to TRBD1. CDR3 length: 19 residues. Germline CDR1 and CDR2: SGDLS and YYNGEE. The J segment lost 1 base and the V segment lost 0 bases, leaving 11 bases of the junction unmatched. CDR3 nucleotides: TGTGCCAGCAGCGTAGGACAGGGGGTCAGCGGAGCTTCCTACAATGAGCAGTTCTTC. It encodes CASSVGQGVSGASYNEQFF.

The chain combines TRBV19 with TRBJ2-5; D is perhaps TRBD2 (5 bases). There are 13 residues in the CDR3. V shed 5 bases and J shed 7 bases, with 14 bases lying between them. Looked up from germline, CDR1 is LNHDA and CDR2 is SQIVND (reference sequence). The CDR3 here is CASSAGRGTTQYF. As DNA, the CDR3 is TGTGCCAGTAGTGCTGGACGGGGAACGACCCAGTACTTC.

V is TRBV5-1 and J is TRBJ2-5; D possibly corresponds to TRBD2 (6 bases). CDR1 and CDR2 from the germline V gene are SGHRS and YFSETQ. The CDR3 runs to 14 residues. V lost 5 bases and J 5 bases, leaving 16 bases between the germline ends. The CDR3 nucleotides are TGCGCCAGCAGTCTTCCGGGAGAGTGGGAGACCCAGTACTTC. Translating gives CASSLPGEWETQYF. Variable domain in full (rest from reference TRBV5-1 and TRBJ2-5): KAGVTQTPRYLIKTRGQQVTLSCSPISGHRSVSWYQQTPGQGLQFLFEYFSETQRNKGNFPGRFSGRQFSNSRSEMNVSTLELGDSALYLCASSLPGEWETQYFGPGTRLLVL.

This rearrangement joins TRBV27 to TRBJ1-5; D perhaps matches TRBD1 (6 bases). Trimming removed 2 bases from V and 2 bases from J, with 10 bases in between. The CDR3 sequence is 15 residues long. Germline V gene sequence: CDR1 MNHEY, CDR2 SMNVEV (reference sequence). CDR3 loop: CASSLGGLGNQPQHF. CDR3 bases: TGTGCCAGCAGTTTAGGGGGGCTCGGCAATCAGCCCCAGCATTTT.

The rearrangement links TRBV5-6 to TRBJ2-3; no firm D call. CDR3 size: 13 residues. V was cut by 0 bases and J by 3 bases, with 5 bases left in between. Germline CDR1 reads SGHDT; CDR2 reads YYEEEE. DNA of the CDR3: TGTGCCAGCAGCTTGGAGGAGACAGATACGCAGTATTTT. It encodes CASSLEETDTQYF.

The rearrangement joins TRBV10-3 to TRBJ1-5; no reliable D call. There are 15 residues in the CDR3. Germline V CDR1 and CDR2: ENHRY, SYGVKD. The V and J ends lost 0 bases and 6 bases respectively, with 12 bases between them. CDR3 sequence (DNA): TGTGCCATCAGTGAGTCGGTAGGGTCTGGTCAGCCCCAGCATTTT. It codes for CAISESVGSGQPQHF.

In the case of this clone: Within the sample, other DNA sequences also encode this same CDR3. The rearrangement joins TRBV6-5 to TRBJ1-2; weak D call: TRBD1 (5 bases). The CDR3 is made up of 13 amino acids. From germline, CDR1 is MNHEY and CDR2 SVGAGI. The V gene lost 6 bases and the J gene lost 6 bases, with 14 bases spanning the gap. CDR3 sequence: CASSRTGVDGYTF. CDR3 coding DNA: TGTGCCAGCAGCCGCACGGGGGTGGATGGCTACACCTTC.

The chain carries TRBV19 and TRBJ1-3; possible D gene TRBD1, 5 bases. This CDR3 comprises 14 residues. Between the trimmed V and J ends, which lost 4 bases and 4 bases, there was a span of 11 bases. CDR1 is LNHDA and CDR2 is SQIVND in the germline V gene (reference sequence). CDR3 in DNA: TGTGCCAGTAGTAGGGGGACGGAGGGAAACACCATATATTTT. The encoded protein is CASSRGTEGNTIYF.

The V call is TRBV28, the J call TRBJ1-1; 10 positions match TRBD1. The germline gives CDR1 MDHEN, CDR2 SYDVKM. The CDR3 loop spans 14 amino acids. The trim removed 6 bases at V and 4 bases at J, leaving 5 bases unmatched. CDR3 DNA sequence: TGTGCCAGCAGAGGACGGACAGGGGGCACTGAAGCTTTCTTT. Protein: CASRGRTGGTEAFF.